These T cell receptor beta chains were read from a single sample in a study of blood T cell repertoires in COVID-19. This table comes from immunoSEQ multiplex PCR, and its TCRdb copy is limited to in-frame clones, with some not included. The data hold 12,000 or so clones, with roughly 90% observed a single time. Material for sequencing was peripheral blood. Receptor source: a man in his sixties or seventies with active COVID-19. Each CDR3 is given without its conserved first and last residue. Fields, in order: D gene, V gene, CDR3 protein. D genes are given only for firm matches.

TRBD1 | TRBV5-5 | ASSLVPGQGAGYGYT
TRBD1 | TRBV11-3 | ASSLDFWTGYSYEQY
NA | TRBV12-2 | ASRLEPATNEKLF
NA | TRBV12-3/TRBV12-4 | ASSLTRVEKLF
NA | TRBV19 | ASTSVYGYT
TRBD1 | TRBV5-1 | ASSLGQGEEQY
NA | TRBV7-3 | ASSLNGNTYEQY
TRBD1 | TRBV18 | ASSRIGTGDNQPQH
NA | TRBV18 | ASSPGTGRVVTEAF
NA | TRBV6-1 | ASSEYRNTEAF
NA | TRBV12-3/TRBV12-4 | ASSLAREQF
NA | TRBV28 | ASSLMADQETQY
NA | TRBV7-8 | ASSLAVGVGNQPQH
TRBD2 | TRBV30 | AWSPLSGLAGEGEQF
NA | TRBV6-4 | ASSDTRFIGTQY
TRBD1 | TRBV14 | ASSPRTGEGYT
NA | TRBV24-1 | ATSGGGGVNEKLF
TRBD2 | TRBV27 | ASRLAGSTDTQY
TRBD1 | TRBV10-3 | AISAGGLNTEAF
NA | TRBV2 | ASSEKTPLD
TRBD1 | TRBV13 | ASSPGWDRGPDIQY
NA | TRBV6-1 | ASSEQGNYGYT
NA | TRBV4-3 | ASSPGGSYYGYT
TRBD1 | TRBV6-1 | ASSEDRVALNTGELF
NA | TRBV7-9 | ASSPQSGGAPYGYT
NA | TRBV4-2 | ASSPRATYEQY
TRBD2 | TRBV5-4 | ASSGERGTYEQY
NA | TRBV6-1 | ASSDAGRGSQPQH
TRBD1 | TRBV11-2 | ASSFDRVGTEAF
TRBD1 | TRBV3-1/TRBV3-2 | ASSQGERGLY
NA | TRBV6-5 | ASSYGQGSNSPLH
TRBD2 | TRBV4-1 | ASSQDEGLGYNEQF
NA | TRBV18 | ASSPVEKLAKNIQY
NA | TRBV6-5 | ASSYSYRASSYEQY
NA | TRBV7-8 | ASSPDTGELF
TRBD2 | TRBV9 | ASSAGLAGNQETQY
TRBD1 | TRBV5-1 | ASSLSTGLTGELF
NA | TRBV2 | ASSESRETF
NA | TRBV6-5 | ASGPPVSGNTIY
NA | TRBV6-5 | ASRPYSTYSYEQY
TRBD2 | TRBV6-4 | ASSEGSGSLETQY
NA | TRBV2 | ASSHEVEAYGYT
TRBD2 | TRBV6-2/TRBV6-3 | ASSYSGGVDTQY
NA | TRBV28 | ASSGPGDPYGYT
TRBD1 | TRBV12-3/TRBV12-4 | ASSTSGGPGYT
NA | TRBV27 | ASSFLGREKLF
NA | TRBV21-1 | ASSSRTDRTYEQY
TRBD1 | TRBV7-6 | ASSRQDRAGNTIY
TRBD1 | TRBV9 | ASSTGGNQPQH
NA | TRBV12-3/TRBV12-4 | ASSLASETQY
NA | TRBV19 | ASKGVEGGGQPQH